This TCR beta chain derives from a study of T cell repertoires in cytomegalovirus infection. Germline CDR1 is SGHAT and CDR2 is FQNNGV. The CDR3 extends over 16 amino acids. V gave up 2 bases and J gave up 0 bases, with 11 bases separating them. TCRdb processed the reads anew with MiXCR; each CDR3 protein has one entry. Here the sample spans approximately 750,000 distinct CDR3 sequences, 35% to 40% being singletons. This clonotype was found a few times. The origin of this receptor is a human donor in good health (CMV status not recorded). Some clones in this sample may be carry-over from other donors' samples. The V call is TRBV11-2, the J call TRBJ1-3, with a weak D call TRBD1 (6 bases). What was sequenced was PBMCs. This chain's CDR3 is CASSLRDTPSGNTIYF. The DNA of the CDR3 is TGTGCCAGCAGCTTACGGGACACCCCCTCTGGAAACACCATATATTTT. Full variable domain (rest looked up from reference TRBV11-2 and TRBJ1-3): EAGVAQSPRYKIIEKRQSVAFWCNPISGHATLYWYQQILGQGPKLLIQFQNNGVVDDSQLPKDRFSAERLKGVDSTLKIQPAKLEDSAVYLCASSLRDTPSGNTIYFGEGSWLTVV.